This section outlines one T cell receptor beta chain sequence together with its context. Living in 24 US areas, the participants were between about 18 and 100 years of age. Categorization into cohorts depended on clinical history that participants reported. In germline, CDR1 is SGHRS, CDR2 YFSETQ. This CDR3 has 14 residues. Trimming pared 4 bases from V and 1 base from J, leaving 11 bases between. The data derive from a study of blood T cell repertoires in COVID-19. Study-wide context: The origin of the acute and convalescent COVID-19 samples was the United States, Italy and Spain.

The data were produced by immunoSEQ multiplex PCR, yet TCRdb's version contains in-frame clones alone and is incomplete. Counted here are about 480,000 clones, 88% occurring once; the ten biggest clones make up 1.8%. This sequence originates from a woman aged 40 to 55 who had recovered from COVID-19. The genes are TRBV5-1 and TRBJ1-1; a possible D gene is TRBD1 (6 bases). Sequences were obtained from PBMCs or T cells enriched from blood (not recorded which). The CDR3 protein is CASSIGQPNTEAFF. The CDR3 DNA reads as TGCGCCAGCAGCATCGGACAGCCGAACACTGAAGCTTTCTTT.